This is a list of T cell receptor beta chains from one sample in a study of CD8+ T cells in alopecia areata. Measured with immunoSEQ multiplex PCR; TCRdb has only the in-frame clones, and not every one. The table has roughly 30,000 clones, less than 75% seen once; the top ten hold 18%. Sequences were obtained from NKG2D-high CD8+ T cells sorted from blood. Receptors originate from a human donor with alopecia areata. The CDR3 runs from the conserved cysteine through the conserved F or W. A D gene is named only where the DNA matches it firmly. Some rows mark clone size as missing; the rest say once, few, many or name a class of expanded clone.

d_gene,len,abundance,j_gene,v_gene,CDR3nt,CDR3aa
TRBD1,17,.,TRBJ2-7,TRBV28,TGTGCCAGCAGTTTATCGCCTATGACACAGGGGATCTACGAGCAGTACTTC,CASSLSPMTQGIYEQYF
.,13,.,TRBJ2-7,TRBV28,TGTGCCAGCATAAAGCGGAACTCCTACGAGCAGTACTTC,CASIKRNSYEQYF
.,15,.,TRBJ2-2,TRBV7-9,TGTGCCAGCAGCTTAACGGCCGATGGCACCGGGGAGCTGTTTTTT,CASSLTADGTGELFF
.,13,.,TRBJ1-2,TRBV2,TGTGCCAGCACCCTACACGATAACTATGGCTACACCTTC,CASTLHDNYGYTF
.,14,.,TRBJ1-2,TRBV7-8,TGTGCCAGCAGCTTAGATATTAGCTCCTATGGCTACACCTTC,CASSLDISSYGYTF
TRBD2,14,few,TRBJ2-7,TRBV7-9,TGTGCCAGCAGCCCGGGACTAGAGACGGGGGAGCAGTACTTC,CASSPGLETGEQYF
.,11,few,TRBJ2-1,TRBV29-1,TGCAGCGTGGAGGGCAACGGTGAGCAGTTCTTC,CSVEGNGEQFF
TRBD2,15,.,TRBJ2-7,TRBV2,TGTGCCAGCAAAGAGGCGGGAGGGCCCTACTACGAGCAGTACTTC,CASKEAGGPYYEQYF
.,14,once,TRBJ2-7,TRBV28,TGTGCCAGCAGCCCGGGTTGGGGCCGCTACGAGCAGTACTTC,CASSPGWGRYEQYF
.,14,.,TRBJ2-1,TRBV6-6,TGTGCCAGCAGTTACACAAGTCAGGGGCGGACGCAGTTCTTC,CASSYTSQGRTQFF